Listed below are T cell receptor beta chains from one sample, sequenced in a study of blood T cell repertoires in COVID-19. Clones were read by immunoSEQ multiplex PCR, and TCRdb kept only the in-frame ones, dropping some. This sample has over 150,000 clones, with around three quarters found just once. What was sequenced was peripheral blood. Receptors were obtained from a man aged 55 to 70 with acute or convalescent COVID-19. Both conserved end residues are part of each CDR3. A D gene is named only where the DNA matches it firmly. Only some rows state a clone size, as once, few, many or a class for expanded clones.

CDR3 length	D gene	V gene	clone size	J gene	CDR3 protein	CDR3 DNA
14	-	TRBV7-2	-	TRBJ2-5	CASSAWGGQETQYF	TGTGCCAGCAGCGCCTGGGGGGGGCAGGAGACCCAGTACTTC
17	TRBD1	TRBV7-6	-	TRBJ2-1	CASSLARTGDFDNEQFF	TGTGCCAGCAGCTTAGCACGGACAGGGGACTTCGACAATGAGCAGTTCTTC
13	-	TRBV19	few	TRBJ1-1	CASSIQGYTEAFF	TGTGCCAGTAGTATACAGGGGTACACTGAAGCTTTCTTT
13	TRBD1	TRBV5-1	few	TRBJ1-2	CASSLNGQGGYTF	TGCGCCAGCAGCTTGAACGGACAGGGGGGCTACACCTTC
14	-	TRBV5-4	-	TRBJ2-3	CASSSDYSTDTQYF	TGTGCCAGCAGCTCAGATTACAGCACAGATACGCAGTATTTT
15	TRBD1	TRBV7-3	-	TRBJ1-1	CASSLTGTGGPGAFF	TGTGCCAGCAGCTTAACAGGGACAGGGGGCCCCGGAGCTTTCTTT
14	-	TRBV29-1	-	TRBJ2-6	CSVATPSEANVLTF	TGCAGCGTTGCCACACCGTCTGAGGCCAACGTCCTGACTTTC
14	-	TRBV5-1	-	TRBJ2-5	CASSLLTGQETQYF	TGCGCCAGCAGCCTTCTGACGGGGCAAGAGACCCAGTACTTC
13	-	TRBV10-3	-	TRBJ1-5	CAISDKESQPQHF	TGTGCCATCAGTGACAAGGAGAGTCAGCCCCAGCATTTT
14	-	TRBV9	-	TRBJ2-2	CASSVASEGGELFF	TGTGCCAGCAGCGTAGCTAGCGAGGGCGGGGAGCTGTTTTTT
11	-	TRBV10-3	-	TRBJ2-7	CAISDGYEQYF	TGTGCCATCAGTGACGGCTACGAGCAGTACTTC
14	TRBD1	TRBV10-2	-	TRBJ1-2	CASKEGAQDYGYTF	TGCGCCAGCAAAGAGGGGGCGCAGGACTATGGCTACACCTTC
13	-	TRBV4-3	-	TRBJ1-4	CASSQGMREKLFF	TGCGCCAGCAGCCAAGGAATGAGGGAAAAACTGTTTTTT
15	TRBD2	TRBV18	-	TRBJ2-7	CASSPGEGSVHEQYF	TGTGCCAGCTCACCAGGGGAGGGTTCAGTCCACGAGCAGTACTTC
18	TRBD2	TRBV5-1	-	TRBJ2-5	CASSSTPLLAGGRETQYF	TGCGCCAGCAGCTCCACACCTCTACTAGCGGGGGGGCGAGAGACCCAGTACTTC
14	-	TRBV6-2/TRBV6-3	-	TRBJ2-3	CASSYLRETDTQYF	TGTGCCAGCAGTTACCTCCGGGAGACAGATACGCAGTATTTT
15	TRBD1	TRBV7-3	-	TRBJ2-1	CASSSRQGPYNEQFF	TGTGCCAGCAGCTCCCGACAGGGGCCCTACAATGAGCAGTTCTTC
17	TRBD1	TRBV18	few	TRBJ1-3	CASSPPTGGASGNTIYF	TGTGCCAGCTCGCCGCCGACAGGGGGAGCCTCTGGAAACACCATATATTTT
14	-	TRBV2	-	TRBJ1-4	CASSDPSTREKLFF	TGTGCCAGCAGTGACCCCTCTACCCGGGAAAAACTGTTTTTT
14	-	TRBV9	-	TRBJ2-1	CASSVGGLSNEQFF	TGTGCCAGCAGCGTAGGTGGACTAAGCAATGAGCAGTTCTTC
14	TRBD1	TRBV27	-	TRBJ2-7	CASSWGQGDYEQYF	TGTGCCAGCAGTTGGGGACAGGGGGATTACGAGCAGTACTTC
13	-	TRBV7-9	few	TRBJ1-2	CASSLERLRGYTF	TGTGCCAGCAGCTTAGAGAGGTTAAGGGGCTACACCTTC
15	-	TRBV7-2	-	TRBJ2-7	CASSLQGGSSYEQYF	TGTGCCAGCAGCCTGCAGGGTGGCAGCTCCTACGAGCAGTACTTC
13	-	TRBV5-5	once	TRBJ2-7	CASSAQVGDEQYF	TGTGCCAGCAGCGCACAGGTTGGAGACGAGCAGTACTTC
14	-	TRBV28	-	TRBJ1-4	CASRRREQYEKLFF	TGTGCCAGCAGACGCCGGGAACAGTATGAAAAACTGTTTTTT
14	-	TRBV15	-	TRBJ1-1	CATSRDPESTEAFF	TGTGCCACCAGCAGAGATCCGGAGAGCACTGAAGCTTTCTTT
15	-	TRBV5-1	-	TRBJ2-3	CASSSQGFNTDTQYF	TGCGCCAGCAGCTCACAGGGTTTCAACACAGATACGCAGTATTTT
13	TRBD1	TRBV7-8	-	TRBJ1-2	CASSPGQLYGYTF	TGTGCCAGCAGCCCGGGACAGCTCTATGGCTACACCTTC
21	TRBD2	TRBV6-6	-	TRBJ2-1	CASSLWAGTGPTSGGRNEQFF	TGTGCCAGCAGCCTATGGGCCGGGACAGGGCCGACTAGCGGGGGACGAAATGAGCAGTTCTTC
15	-	TRBV3-1/TRBV3-2	-	TRBJ2-6	CASSAMYSGANVLTF	TGTGCCAGCAGCGCTATGTACTCTGGGGCCAACGTCCTGACTTTC
12	-	TRBV10-3	-	TRBJ2-7	CAISAGNYEQYF	TGTGCCATCAGTGCCGGGAACTACGAGCAGTACTTC
13	-	TRBV6-4	-	TRBJ1-5	CASSARDGEPQHF	TGTGCCAGCAGTGCCCGAGACGGGGAGCCCCAGCATTTT
15	-	TRBV19	-	TRBJ1-2	CASSFRWTANYGYTF	TGTGCCAGTAGTTTTAGGTGGACAGCTAACTATGGCTACACCTTC
14	-	TRBV6-5	-	TRBJ1-2	CASSYFGGDYGYTF	TGTGCCAGCAGTTACTTTGGAGGGGACTATGGCTACACCTTC
16	TRBD1	TRBV13	-	TRBJ2-1	CASSFLRTGLNNEQFF	TGTGCCAGCAGCTTCTTAAGGACAGGACTCAACAATGAGCAGTTCTTC
15	TRBD1	TRBV19	-	TRBJ1-6	CASNTGGSYNSPLHF	TGTGCCAGTAACACAGGGGGCTCCTATAATTCACCCCTCCACTTT
14	-	TRBV5-6	-	TRBJ1-2	CASSSLGRDYGYTF	TGTGCCAGCAGCTCCCTAGGACGGGATTATGGCTACACCTTC
12	TRBD1	TRBV29-1	-	TRBJ1-2	CSGGQDNYGYTF	TGCAGCGGCGGACAGGACAACTATGGCTACACCTTC
13	TRBD2	TRBV29-1	-	TRBJ2-7	CSASGRSSYEQYF	TGCAGCGCTAGCGGGAGGAGCTCCTACGAGCAGTACTTC
16	TRBD1	TRBV2	-	TRBJ2-3	CASRVTGGVSTDTQYF	TGTGCCAGCAGGGTGACAGGGGGAGTAAGCACAGATACGCAGTATTTT
15	TRBD1	TRBV5-5	-	TRBJ1-2	CASSWGQGLDYGYTF	TGTGCCAGCAGCTGGGGACAGGGTCTCGACTATGGCTACACCTTC